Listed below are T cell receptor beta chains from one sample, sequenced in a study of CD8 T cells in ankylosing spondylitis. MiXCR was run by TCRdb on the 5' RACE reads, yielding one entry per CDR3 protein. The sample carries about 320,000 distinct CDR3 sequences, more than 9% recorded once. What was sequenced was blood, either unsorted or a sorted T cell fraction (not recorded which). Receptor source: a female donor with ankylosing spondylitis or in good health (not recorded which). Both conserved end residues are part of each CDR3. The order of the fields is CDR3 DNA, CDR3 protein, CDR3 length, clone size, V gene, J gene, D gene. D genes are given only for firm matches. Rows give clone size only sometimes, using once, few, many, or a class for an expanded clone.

TGTGCCAGCAGTTACTCGAACCCCCTGAAGATTCCCTACGAGCAGTACTTC	CASSYSNPLKIPYEQYF	17	many	TRBV6-2/TRBV6-3	TRBJ2-7	NA
TGCAGTGTACACGTGATTGTGGGAGATACGCAGTATTTT	CSVHVIVGDTQYF	13	many	TRBV20-1	TRBJ2-3	NA
TGTGCCAGCTCACCACAGGGGGCGAACACCGGGGAGCTGTTTTTT	CASSPQGANTGELFF	15	few	TRBV18	TRBJ2-2	NA
TGTGCCAGCAGTGTTCAGGGGGGCGGTGCTGATAGCTACACCTTC	CASSVQGGGADSYTF	15	many	TRBV2	TRBJ1-2	TRBD1
TGTGCCAGCAGCCTAAGGCCGGGGACCGGGGAGCTGTTTTTT	CASSLRPGTGELFF	14	many	TRBV7-9	TRBJ2-2	NA
TGCAGTGCTAGAGCGGGACTTGGGTCCTACGAGCAGTACTTC	CSARAGLGSYEQYF	14	few	TRBV20-1	TRBJ2-7	NA
TGCAGTGCTAGAGATACGGCAGCTTGGCGGGTGGAGACCCAGTACTTC	CSARDTAAWRVETQYF	16	few	TRBV20-1	TRBJ2-5	NA
TGTGCCAGCAGAGGGTGGGGGAACACTGAAGCTTTCTTT	CASRGWGNTEAFF	13	NA	TRBV27	TRBJ1-1	NA
TGTGCCAGCAGCACAGGGACAGGTCGGCGGGGCTACGAGCAGTACTTC	CASSTGTGRRGYEQYF	16	few	TRBV11-2	TRBJ2-7	TRBD1
TGTGCCAGCAGCCCTGGGGCCCTCATCACCGGGGAGCTGTTTTTT	CASSPGALITGELFF	15	NA	TRBV7-8	TRBJ2-2	NA
TGCAGCGTTTCAGCGGGAGGCCCCAATGAGCAGTTCTTC	CSVSAGGPNEQFF	13	few	TRBV29-1	TRBJ2-1	TRBD2
TGTGCCAGCAGCTCCGCCCGGAATGAAAAACTGTTTTTT	CASSSARNEKLFF	13	many	TRBV7-2	TRBJ1-4	NA
TGTGCCAGCAGCTTAAGTAGGGTAGATAGGGAGCAGTTCTTC	CASSLSRVDREQFF	14	NA	TRBV11-3	TRBJ2-1	NA
TGCGCCAGCAGCCAAGGGGCTGGGACAGCAACCTACGAGCAGTACTTC	CASSQGAGTATYEQYF	16	few	TRBV4-3	TRBJ2-7	TRBD1
TGCAGTGCTAGGGCAGGGGGTGTCTATGGCTACACCTTC	CSARAGGVYGYTF	13	many	TRBV20-1	TRBJ1-2	TRBD1
TGTGCCATCAGGGCCGACTCGAACACCGGGGAGCTGTTTTTT	CAIRADSNTGELFF	14	many	TRBV10-3	TRBJ2-2	NA
TGCGCCAGCAGCCTCGGACAGATAAGCTCCTATAATTCACCCCTCCACTTT	CASSLGQISSYNSPLHF	17	NA	TRBV4-1	TRBJ1-6	NA
TGTGCCAGCAGCCGTAAGGGACAGGCCTATGGCTACACCTTC	CASSRKGQAYGYTF	14	NA	TRBV7-2	TRBJ1-2	TRBD1
TGTGCCAGCAGCTGGACAGCCACTAACTATGGCTACACCTTC	CASSWTATNYGYTF	14	many	TRBV5-6	TRBJ1-2	NA
TGTGCCAGCAGCTTGATAATTGCAGCGGGAGGGCCGGGAACGCAGTATTTT	CASSLIIAAGGPGTQYF	17	few	TRBV5-6	TRBJ2-3	TRBD2
TGCAGTGCTAGACCCAGACTAGCGGGATATGGTGAACCCATCTACAATGAGCAGTTCTTC	CSARPRLAGYGEPIYNEQFF	20	many	TRBV20-1	TRBJ2-1	TRBD2
TGCGCCAGCAGCTTAGGGACAGGGAACCCCTACAATGAGCAGTTCTTC	CASSLGTGNPYNEQFF	16	many	TRBV5-1	TRBJ2-1	TRBD1
TGCGCCAGCAGCTTGGGGGCAGGGATGGAGAGCATTCAGTACTTC	CASSLGAGMESIQYF	15	many	TRBV5-1	TRBJ2-4	NA
TGTGCCACCAGCAGAGATTTGGGAGGGGGAAACCAAGAGACCCAGTACTTC	CATSRDLGGGNQETQYF	17	few	TRBV15	TRBJ2-5	NA
TGTGCCATCAGCCCGACTCAACCCTACGAGCAGTACTTC	CAISPTQPYEQYF	13	many	TRBV10-3	TRBJ2-7	NA
TGTGCCAGCAGCCAAGATATTCCAGGCGTCACCTACGAGCAGTACTTC	CASSQDIPGVTYEQYF	16	many	TRBV3-1	TRBJ2-7	NA
TGCGCCAGCAGCTTGGTTGGGGGAGGGATATACAATGAGCAGTTCTTC	CASSLVGGGIYNEQFF	16	NA	TRBV5-1	TRBJ2-1	TRBD2
TGTGCCAGTTCCTCATGGGACAGTAGAACCGGGGAGCTGTTTTTT	CASSSWDSRTGELFF	15	few	TRBV19	TRBJ2-2	TRBD1
TGTGCCAGCAGCTTCCCCCAAGAGACCCAGTACTTC	CASSFPQETQYF	12	many	TRBV7-9	TRBJ2-5	NA
TGTGCCATCAGTTTATGGGAGGTGACATCCGTCTCTGGGGCCAACGTCCTGACTTTC	CAISLWEVTSVSGANVLTF	19	NA	TRBV12-3/TRBV12-4	TRBJ2-6	NA
TGTGCCAGCAGCCTTGACAACTATCAGCCCCAGCATTTT	CASSLDNYQPQHF	13	many	TRBV5-5	TRBJ1-5	NA
TGCGCCAGCACAGACGGGGGTTACACTGAAGCTTTCTTT	CASTDGGYTEAFF	13	many	TRBV5-1	TRBJ1-1	NA
TGCAGTGCTAGAGACGCCCTGGGACTAGCGGGGGACTACGAGCAGTACTTC	CSARDALGLAGDYEQYF	17	few	TRBV20-1	TRBJ2-7	TRBD2
TGTGCCAGCAGTCAACTAGCGCAGCAGTACTTC	CASSQLAQQYF	11	many	TRBV12-3/TRBV12-4	TRBJ2-7	TRBD2
TGCGCCAGCAGCCAAGGGACCGGGACTAGCGGATCCTACGAGCAGTACTTC	CASSQGTGTSGSYEQYF	17	NA	TRBV4-3	TRBJ2-7	TRBD2
TGTGCCAGCAGTCCGACAGGGGTGCACTTCCGGTACTACAATGAGCAGTTCTTC	CASSPTGVHFRYYNEQFF	18	few	TRBV12-3/TRBV12-4	TRBJ2-1	TRBD1
TGTGCCAGCAGTGAACAGGGGGCAATCTACGAGCAGTACTTC	CASSEQGAIYEQYF	14	few	TRBV6-1	TRBJ2-7	TRBD1
TGCAGTGCACCCATCGGGGGGCAGGGGTACAATGAGCAGTTCTTC	CSAPIGGQGYNEQFF	15	few	TRBV20-1	TRBJ2-1	NA
TGTGCCAGCAGTGACTCCGGGGGCACAGATACGCAGTATTTT	CASSDSGGTDTQYF	14	many	TRBV6-4	TRBJ2-3	NA
TGTGCCAGCAGTACCCGGGACAGGGACGTGCACACCTTC	CASSTRDRDVHTF	13	NA	TRBV28	TRBJ1-2	TRBD1
TGTGCCAGCAGTTTAGTCGGCGGGAGCTCCTACAATGAGCAGTTCTTC	CASSLVGGSSYNEQFF	16	many	TRBV12-3/TRBV12-4	TRBJ2-1	TRBD2
TGTGCCAGCAGTGAAGGGGGTTATTCACCCCTCCACTTT	CASSEGGYSPLHF	13	NA	TRBV6-1	TRBJ1-6	NA
TGCAGTGCCCTAGGGGGGGACAGGGGGCGGAACACTGAAGCTTTCTTT	CSALGGDRGRNTEAFF	16	many	TRBV20-1	TRBJ1-1	TRBD1